These T cell receptor beta chains were read from a single sample in a study of blood T cell repertoires in COVID-19. The method was immunoSEQ multiplex PCR; TCRdb's version includes in-frame clones alone and lacks a portion of them. The sample has fewer than 45,000 clones, about 76% seen once. The source material was peripheral blood. These TCRs come from an older man with COVID-19, enrolled during active disease. Each CDR3 is given with its conserved first and last residue. D genes are given only for firm matches. Size tells how often a clone was seen (once, few, many) or the class of an expanded clone, and some rows leave it out.

D,J,size,V,DNA,CDR3
.,TRBJ2-1,once,TRBV4-1,TGCGCCAGCAGCCAAGTTACTAGCCCCCAGTTCTTC,CASSQVTSPQFF
.,TRBJ2-1,.,TRBV3-1/TRBV3-2,TGTGCCAGCACTAAGAGGGTCTCTCTAACTCGGAGCAATGAGCAGTTCTTC,CASTKRVSLTRSNEQFF
.,TRBJ1-5,.,TRBV11-2,TGTGCCAGCAGCTCCGATGGACAGAGTAGCAATCAGCCCCAGCATTTT,CASSSDGQSSNQPQHF
.,TRBJ2-7,few,TRBV7-9,TGTGCCAGCAGCTTTACGGGGCAGGGGTACGAGCAGTACTTC,CASSFTGQGYEQYF
.,TRBJ2-1,.,TRBV10-3,TGTGCCATCAGTGAGTCGAGAAATGAGCAGTTCTTC,CAISESRNEQFF
.,TRBJ2-1,.,TRBV5-8,TGTGCCAGCAGCTTGTGGCCAGGGGTCTTCTTC,CASSLWPGVFF
.,TRBJ1-2,once,TRBV28,TGTGCCAGCAGTTTAGGCAGGGACTATGGCTACACCTTC,CASSLGRDYGYTF
TRBD1,TRBJ1-2,.,TRBV9,TGTGCCAGCAGCCCCGGACAGGGAGATGGCTACACCTTC,CASSPGQGDGYTF
.,TRBJ1-1,.,TRBV1,TGCACCAGCAGCCACGAGGGATACACTGAAGCTTTCTTT,CTSSHEGYTEAFF
TRBD1,TRBJ1-5,.,TRBV12-3/TRBV12-4,TGTGCCAGCAGTCGGGACAGTAGGCCCCAGCATTTT,CASSRDSRPQHF
TRBD1,TRBJ2-7,.,TRBV7-2,TGTGCCAGCAGCTTCCGGGACAGGGTCGCCGAGCAGTACTTC,CASSFRDRVAEQYF
.,TRBJ1-2,.,TRBV19,TGTGCCAGTAGTTCCAGAGGGTTCCTCTATGGCTACACCTTC,CASSSRGFLYGYTF
TRBD2,TRBJ2-3,once,TRBV5-1,TGCGCCAGCAGCCCGACTAGCGATGCAGATACGCAGTATTTT,CASSPTSDADTQYF
.,TRBJ1-5,.,TRBV18,TGTGCCAGCTCACCGGGAGACGGAAGTCAGCCCCAGCATTTT,CASSPGDGSQPQHF
.,TRBJ1-1,.,TRBV19,TGTGCCAGTAGGGACAGCAACACTGAAGCTTTCTTT,CASRDSNTEAFF
.,TRBJ1-1,few,TRBV7-3,TGTGCCAGCAGCGTACAGGGGAACACTGAAGCTTTCTTT,CASSVQGNTEAFF
.,TRBJ2-2,few,TRBV12-3/TRBV12-4,TGTGCCAGCAGTTCGGTCGGGGAGCTGTTTTTT,CASSSVGELFF
.,TRBJ1-5,many,TRBV2,TGTGCCAGCAGTGAAGCGGGGGGAACCCAGCATTTT,CASSEAGGTQHF
TRBD2,TRBJ2-2,.,TRBV14,TGTGCCAGCAGCCAAGCAGCGGGAGGCACCGGGGAGCTGTTTTTT,CASSQAAGGTGELFF
.,TRBJ1-3,.,TRBV18,TGTGCCAGCTCACAACAGTTCTCTGGAAACACCATATATTTT,CASSQQFSGNTIYF
.,TRBJ1-1,.,TRBV27,TGTGCCAGCTTTGCAGGGTACACTGAAGCTTTCTTT,CASFAGYTEAFF
.,TRBJ1-2,.,TRBV5-4,TGTGCCAGCAGCTTGGTGGGGGCAGAATTCGGCTACACCTTC,CASSLVGAEFGYTF
.,TRBJ1-5,.,TRBV5-1,TGCGCCAGCAGCTTGGAACAGGGAAGGCCCCAGCATTTT,CASSLEQGRPQHF
TRBD1,TRBJ1-2,.,TRBV7-2,TGTGCCAGCAGCTCCGGGACAGGGTTCCTATATGGCTACACCTTC,CASSSGTGFLYGYTF
TRBD2,TRBJ2-4,.,TRBV7-6,TGTGCCAGCAGCTCTCTAGCGGGCGGGGCCAAAAACATTCAGTACTTC,CASSSLAGGAKNIQYF